This T cell receptor beta chain was obtained from a study of blood T cell repertoires in COVID-19. Here immunoSEQ multiplex PCR was the method, and the copy in TCRdb shows in-frame clones only, minus some. The table has 35,000 to 40,000 clones, 70% to 90% seen once. This clonotype originated in a man in his sixties with COVID-19, enrolled during active disease. The sequenced material came from peripheral blood.

The chain's CDR3 is CASSRAGLTYNEQFF. The DNA for the CDR3 is TGTGCCAGCAGTAGAGCGGGATTGACCTACAATGAGCAGTTCTTC. The chain carries TRBV6-2 or TRBV6-3 and TRBJ2-1; 7 nucleotides align to TRBD2. Germline loops: CDR1 MNHEY, CDR2 SVGEGT. Trimming at V came to 5 bases and at J to 2 bases, leaving 6 bases not matched to a gene. CDR3 length: 15 amino acids.